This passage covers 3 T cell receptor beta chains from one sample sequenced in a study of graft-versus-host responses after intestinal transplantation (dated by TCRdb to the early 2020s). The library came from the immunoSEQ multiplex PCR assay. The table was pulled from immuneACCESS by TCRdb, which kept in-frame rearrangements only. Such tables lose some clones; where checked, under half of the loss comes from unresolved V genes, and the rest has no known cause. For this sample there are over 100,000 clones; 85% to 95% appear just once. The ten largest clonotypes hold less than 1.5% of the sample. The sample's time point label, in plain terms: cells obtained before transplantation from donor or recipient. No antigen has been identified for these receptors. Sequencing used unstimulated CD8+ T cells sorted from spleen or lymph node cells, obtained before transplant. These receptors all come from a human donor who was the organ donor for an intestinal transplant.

CDR3 DNA sequence: TGTGCCAGCAGCCCGGACAGGAGGGGCTACGAGCAGTACTTC. It translates to CASSPDRRGYEQYF. J is TRBJ2-7 and V is TRBV27, with D maybe TRBD1 (7 bases). The ends were cut back, 6 bases at V and 3 bases at J, with 15 bases in the middle. Germline V gene sequence: CDR1 MNHEY, CDR2 SMNVEV (reference sequence). This CDR3 spans 14 amino acids.

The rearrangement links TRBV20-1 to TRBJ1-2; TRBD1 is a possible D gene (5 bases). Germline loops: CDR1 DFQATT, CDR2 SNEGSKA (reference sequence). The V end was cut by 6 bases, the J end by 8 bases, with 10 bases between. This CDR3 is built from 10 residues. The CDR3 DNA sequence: TGCAGTGCAGGGGCCTCGGGCTACACCTTC. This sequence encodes CSAGASGYTF.

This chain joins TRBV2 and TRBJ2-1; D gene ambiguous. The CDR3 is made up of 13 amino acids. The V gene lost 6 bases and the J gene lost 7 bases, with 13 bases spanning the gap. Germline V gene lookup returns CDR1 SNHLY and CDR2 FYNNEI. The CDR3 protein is CASRDRLENEQFF. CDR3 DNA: TGTGCCAGCAGGGATAGACTTGAAAATGAGCAGTTCTTC.